Listed below are T cell receptor beta chains from one sample, sequenced in a study of cytomegalovirus exposure and HLA in healthy donors. Some clones are missing from TCRdb's copy, which holds only in-frame ones; the method was immunoSEQ multiplex PCR. The table shows around 110,000 clones, with 65% to 75% occurring only once. The material sequenced was PBMCs. The source of these receptors is a female donor in good health and CMV-seronegative. CDR3s include the opening cysteine and the closing phenylalanine or tryptophan. D genes are given only for firm matches. Clone size is shown for a subset of rows, as once, few, many or a class of expanded clone.

TRBJ2-1	TRBD2	TRBV18	NA	14	CASSPGLARGEQFF	TGTGCCAGCTCTCCCGGACTAGCTCGGGGTGAGCAGTTCTTC
TRBJ2-1	NA	TRBV29-1	NA	16	CSVEDPGTPSPNEQFF	TGCAGCGTTGAAGATCCCGGGACTCCCTCCCCCAATGAGCAGTTCTTC
TRBJ2-5	TRBD1	TRBV30	NA	13	CACDRGRGETQYF	TGTGCCTGTGACAGGGGGCGCGGAGAGACCCAGTACTTC
TRBJ2-5	TRBD2	TRBV2	once	14	CASNGPSGKETQYF	TGTGCCAGCAATGGTCCTAGCGGGAAAGAGACCCAGTACTTC
TRBJ1-1	TRBD1	TRBV6-1	once	14	CASTYGQGITEAFF	TGTGCCAGCACTTATGGACAGGGAATCACTGAAGCTTTCTTT
TRBJ2-7	TRBD2	TRBV27	NA	18	CASSQTGLASRQGYEQYF	TGTGCCAGCAGTCAGACTGGACTAGCGTCACGGCAAGGCTACGAGCAGTACTTC
TRBJ2-1	TRBD2	TRBV25-1	NA	16	CASSAGTSGRFNEQFF	TGTGCCAGCAGTGCCGGGACTAGCGGGAGGTTCAATGAGCAGTTCTTC
TRBJ1-5	NA	TRBV6-5	NA	12	CASRQGNQPQHF	TGTGCCAGCAGACAGGGAAATCAGCCCCAGCATTTT
TRBJ2-7	TRBD1	TRBV9	NA	15	CASSVTGGTTYEQYF	TGTGCCAGCAGCGTAACAGGGGGTACCACCTACGAGCAGTACTTC
TRBJ2-1	NA	TRBV6-1	NA	13	CASSLLQGKEQFF	TGTGCCAGCAGCCTCCTGCAGGGAAAGGAGCAGTTCTTC
TRBJ2-3	TRBD2	TRBV11-1	NA	16	CASSSTSGRPTDTQYF	TGTGCCAGCAGTTCAACTAGCGGGAGGCCCACAGATACGCAGTATTTT